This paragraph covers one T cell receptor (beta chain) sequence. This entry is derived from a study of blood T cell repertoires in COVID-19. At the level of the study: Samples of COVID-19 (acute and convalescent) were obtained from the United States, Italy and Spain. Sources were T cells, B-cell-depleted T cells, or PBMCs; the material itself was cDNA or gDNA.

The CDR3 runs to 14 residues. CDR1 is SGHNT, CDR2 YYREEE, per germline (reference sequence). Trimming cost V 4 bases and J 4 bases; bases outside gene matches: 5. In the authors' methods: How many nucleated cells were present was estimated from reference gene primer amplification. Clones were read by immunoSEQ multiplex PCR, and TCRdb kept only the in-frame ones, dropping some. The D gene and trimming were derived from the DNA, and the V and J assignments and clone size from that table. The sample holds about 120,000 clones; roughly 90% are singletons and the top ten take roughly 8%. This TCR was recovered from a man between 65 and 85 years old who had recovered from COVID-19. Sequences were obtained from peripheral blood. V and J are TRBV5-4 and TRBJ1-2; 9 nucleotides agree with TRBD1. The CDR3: CASSPGQGTYGYTF. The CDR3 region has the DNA TGTGCCAGCAGCCCGGGACAGGGAACCTATGGCTACACCTTC.